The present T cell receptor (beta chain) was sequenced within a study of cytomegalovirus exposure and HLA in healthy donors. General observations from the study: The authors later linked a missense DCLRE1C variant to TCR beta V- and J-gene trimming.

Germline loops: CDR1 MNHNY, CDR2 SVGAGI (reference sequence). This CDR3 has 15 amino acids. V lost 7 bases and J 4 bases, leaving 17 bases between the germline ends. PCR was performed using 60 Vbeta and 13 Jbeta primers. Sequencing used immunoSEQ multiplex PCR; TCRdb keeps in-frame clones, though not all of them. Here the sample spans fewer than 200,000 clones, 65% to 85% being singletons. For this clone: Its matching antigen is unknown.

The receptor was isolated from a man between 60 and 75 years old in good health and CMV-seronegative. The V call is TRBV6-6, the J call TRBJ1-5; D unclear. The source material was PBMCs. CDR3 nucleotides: TGTGCCAGCACCCCAGGATCCTCGGGGAATCAGCCCCAGCATTTT. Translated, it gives CASTPGSSGNQPQHF.